The 19 T cell receptor beta chains given below trace back to one sample, sequenced in a study of T cell responses to AZD1222 COVID-19 vaccine. Produced via immunoSEQ multiplex PCR; TCRdb's table is partial and in-frame only. Of 54,000 or so clones in the sample, 89% were seen once. The specimen comprised peripheral blood, sampled on day 0 of AZD1222 vaccination. These receptors all come from an adult in good health.

The rearrangement joins TRBV27 to TRBJ2-7; D gene uncertain. Germline CDR1 is MNHEY and CDR2 is SMNVEV (reference sequence). This CDR3 has 13 amino acids. Trimming shortened V by 3 bases and J by 0 bases, and 6 bases separated the two germline ends. The CDR3 coding sequence is TGTGCCAGCAGTTTGCGCTTCTCCTACGAGCAGTACTTC. It is translated as CASSLRFSYEQYF.

The rearrangement links TRBV9 to TRBJ2-7; D possibly matches TRBD1 or TRBD2 (5 bases each). The germline gives CDR1 SGDLS, CDR2 YYNGEE. The V end lost 5 bases, the J end lost 4 bases, and 19 bases lay between the germline ends. This CDR3 comprises 15 residues. The CDR3 here is CASSYSFPGPYEQYF. Here the CDR3 DNA reads TGTGCCAGCAGTTATTCCTTCCCGGGACCGTACGAGCAGTACTTC.

The V and J genes are TRBV14 and TRBJ1-6; D unclear. The CDR3 runs to 14 residues. Trimming left V 4 bases short and J 7 bases short, with 11 bases between. Germline V gives CDR1 SGHDN, CDR2 FVKESK. CDR3 bases: TGTGCCAGCAGCCCATTCACGGGAAATTCACCCCTCCACTTT. Amino acids: CASSPFTGNSPLHF.

The chain uses TRBV29-1 and TRBJ2-7; D ambiguous. The CDR3 has 11 residues. The germline CDR1 and CDR2 sequences are SQVTM and ANQGSEA. V was clipped by 4 bases and J by 2 bases, with 6 bases between them. The CDR3 region has the DNA TGCAGCGTTGTGGAAACCTACGAGCAGTACTTC. This gives the protein CSVVETYEQYF.

The chain uses TRBV7-3 and TRBJ2-5; the D is unclear. This CDR3 is 13 amino acids long. The V gene's germline CDR1 is SGHTA and CDR2 FQGTGA. Deletions cut 2 bases from V and 1 base from J, with 5 bases between. CDR3: CASSLYAQETQYF. DNA of the CDR3: TGTGCCAGCAGCTTATACGCCCAAGAGACCCAGTACTTC.

The chain couples TRBV6-4 to TRBJ1-5; the D is unclear. The germline V gene has CDR1 MRHNA and CDR2 SNTAGT. V was clipped by 3 bases and J by 4 bases, with 7 bases between them. CDR3 length: 13 amino acids. The CDR3 region is CASSEEVNQPQHF. CDR3 nucleotide sequence: TGTGCCAGCAGTGAAGAGGTAAATCAGCCCCAGCATTTT.

The CDR3 protein is CASSLYGREGQSPFF. The DNA for the CDR3 is TGTGCCAGCAGCTTATATGGGCGGGAGGGCCAAAGTCCGTTCTTC. The rearrangement uses TRBV7-9 and TRBJ2-1, with 9 bases lining up with TRBD2. This CDR3 has 15 residues. V dropped 2 bases and J dropped 15; count of bases not matched to a gene: 14. Germline-derived CDR1 and CDR2 are SEHNR and FQNEAQ (reference sequence).

This clone was seen a handful of times. The genes are TRBV2 and TRBJ2-1; no reliable D call. Per germline, CDR1 SNHLY and CDR2 FYNNEI. V gave up 8 bases and J gave up 0 bases, with 11 bases separating them. This CDR3 is 14 amino acids long. CDR3 bases: TGTGCCAGCGGGCGGCCTAGCTCCTACAATGAGCAGTTCTTC. This codes for CASGRPSSYNEQFF.

V gene TRBV11-2 combines with J gene TRBJ2-1; 8 bases match TRBD2. Germline V gene lookup returns CDR1 SGHAT and CDR2 FQNNGV. V was pared by 4 bases and J by 4 bases, with 9 bases of the junction left unmatched. CDR3 length equals 16 residues. The CDR3 reads CASSYQRESWYNEQFF. The CDR3 coding sequence is TGTGCCAGCAGCTACCAGCGGGAGTCGTGGTACAATGAGCAGTTCTTC.

The CDR3 DNA reads as TGTGCCAGCAGCGTAGAATCGGGGGGTAATTCACCCCTCCACTTT. Amino acid sequence: CASSVESGGNSPLHF. The V and J genes are TRBV9 and TRBJ1-6; D perhaps matches TRBD1 (5 bases). CDR3 length: 15 amino acids. Germline CDR1 and CDR2: SGDLS and YYNGEE. The ends were cut back, 0 bases at V and 6 bases at J, with 10 bases in the middle.

The chain recombines TRBV3-1 (or the pseudogene TRBV3-2) with TRBJ2-1; TRBD2 agrees at 13 bases. This CDR3 has 15 amino acids. J lost 5 bases, V lost 5 bases, and 3 bases had no gene match. Germline CDR1 is LGHDT and CDR2 is YNNKEL (reference sequence). The CDR3 DNA reads TGTGCCAGCAGCGGGACTAGCGGGGAGGACAATGAGCAGTTCTTC. It codes for CASSGTSGEDNEQFF.

The chain joins TRBV12-3 or TRBV12-4 to TRBJ1-2; D possibly corresponds to TRBD1 (5 bases). The germline V and J ends were trimmed by 3 bases and 8 bases, with 10 bases remaining between them. The length of the CDR3 is 12 residues. CDR3 protein: CASSFGGYGYTF. The CDR3 coding sequence is TGTGCCAGCAGTTTTGGGGGGTACGGCTACACCTTC.

This chain joins TRBV6-5 and TRBJ1-2; 9 bases map to TRBD1. In germline, CDR1 is MNHEY, CDR2 SVGAGI. The CDR3 sequence is 13 residues long. With 6 bases clipped from V and 6 bases from J, the junction kept 5 bases outside the gene matches. The DNA of the CDR3 is TGTGCCAGCAGCTGGACAGGGGTTGATGGCTACACCTTC. It is translated as CASSWTGVDGYTF.

The chain couples TRBV6-6 to TRBJ2-3; 7 bases are a match to TRBD1. Per the germline V gene, CDR1 is MNHNY and CDR2 is SVGAGI (reference sequence). V gave up 2 bases and J gave up 11 bases; unmatched junction bases: 10. The CDR3 covers 14 residues. For the CDR3, the DNA is TGTGCCAGCAGTTACGCGCCTGACAGGGACAGGCAGTATTTT. It codes for CASSYAPDRDRQYF.

J is TRBJ1-4 and V is TRBV19; D uncertain. The CDR3 loop spans 14 amino acids. V lost 11 bases, J lost 3 bases, and 16 bases lay in between. Germline-derived CDR1 and CDR2 are LNHDA and SQIVND (reference sequence). CDR3 nucleotides: TGTGCCGTACTGGAGCCGCTCCCTAATGAAAAACTGTTTTTT. This sequence encodes CAVLEPLPNEKLFF.

The gene calls are TRBV19 and TRBJ1-3; TRBD1 might be the D (5 bases). From germline, CDR1 is LNHDA and CDR2 SQIVND (reference sequence). The ends were cut back, 5 bases at V and 0 bases at J, with 14 bases in the middle. This CDR3 has 16 residues. The CDR3 DNA is TGTGCCAGTAGTGTTAGTCCGGGGGGCTCTGGAAACACCATATATTTT. The encoded protein is CASSVSPGGSGNTIYF.

This clone appeared a few times. V is TRBV2 and J is TRBJ1-2; 9 bases agree with TRBD1. The ends lost 6 bases at V and 4 bases at J; junction bases unmatched: 6. This CDR3 comprises 14 residues. Germline V gives CDR1 SNHLY, CDR2 FYNNEI. The DNA for the CDR3 is TGTGCCAGCAGCATGACAGGGGGTGGCTATGGCTACACCTTC. Its protein is CASSMTGGGYGYTF.

The V gene is TRBV3-1 (or the pseudogene TRBV3-2), the J gene TRBJ2-2; 10 bases map to TRBD2. CDR3 length: 18 residues. Germline V gene lookup returns CDR1 LGHDT and CDR2 YNNKEL (reference sequence). With 0 bases clipped from V and 3 bases from J, the junction kept 7 bases outside the gene matches. The CDR3 region has the DNA TGTGCCAGCAGCCAAGATTGGAGTCTAGCGGGAGACACCGGGGAGCTGTTTTTT. Its protein is CASSQDWSLAGDTGELFF.

The chain uses TRBV6-5 and TRBJ2-1; 8 nucleotides align to TRBD2. The CDR3 runs to 13 residues. Per germline, CDR1 MNHEY and CDR2 SVGAGI. V dropped 10 bases and J dropped 5; count of bases not matched to a gene: 7. The CDR3 DNA is TGTGCCAACGGTCATAGCGGGGACAATGAGCAGTTCTTC. Its translation: CANGHSGDNEQFF.